This record covers a single TCR beta chain. There are many counts of this clonotype. Its binding antigen is unknown. The sample holds no much larger clone one base away, and base qualities are not on file. The reads were generated on an Illumina NovaSeq 6000. TCR cDNA was synthesized by 5'RACE template switching, which introduced a universal primer site and unique molecular identifiers. Priming for cDNA synthesis came from both the TCR alpha and TCR beta constant segments. Libraries were amplified in two PCR steps, with sample barcodes and sequencing adapters added in the second step. Sequencing of the libraries was done on either Illumina HiSeq 2500 (2x100 bp) or NovaSeq (2x150 bp). Per the source publication's procedure: MIGEC was used to demultiplex reads and collapse the reads into UMI consensus sequences, and MiXCR was used for V(D)J alignment. Using edgeR on replicate PBMC samples, clonotypes were called vaccine-responding if FDR was below 0.01 and the log2 fold change was above 5 up to day 15. Each bulk clonotype was labeled CD4 or CD8 based on which sequenced repertoire, CD4 or CD8, contained the clonotype at higher abundance. The public reads were reanalyzed by TCRdb: fastp trimming at Q25, MiXCR alignment, in-frame beta chains only. Rows are unified per CDR3 protein, each entry keeping the most common DNA and genes. These V and J calls rely on TCRdb rather than the paper's analysis. The sample table shows about 260,000 distinct CDR3 sequences, and about 5.2% are seen once. The ten largest clones represent about 3.5% of the sample.

The treatment or condition label, read with the paper, signifies: live attenuated yellow fever vaccine strain. A standard Ficoll-Paque protocol was used to isolate PBMCs from peripheral blood. Dynabeads CD4 and CD8 positive selection kits were used to isolate the CD4 and CD8 T-cell fractions. RNA was extracted with TriZol from bulk PBMCs, CD4 and CD8 fractions, and dextramer-positive and dextramer-negative fractions. This sample is part of a study of T cells after yellow fever vaccination (dated by TCRdb to 2018 to 2020). At the level of the whole study: Libraries from fractions with low cell numbers were prepared with the SMART-Seq v4 Ultra Low Input RNA kit. Two healthy male donors made up the cohort, one aged 18 to 30 years and the other aged 30 to 40 years. Bulk TCR alpha and beta repertoires were sequenced longitudinally to track T-cell clones before and after primary and booster YFV17D yellow fever vaccination. Blood samples were taken at several timepoints before and after primary and secondary immunization, and bulk PBMC replicates and cell subsets were isolated. Broader findings and caveats from the paper: A small share of clonotypes occurred in both CD4 and CD8 compartments, likely arising from convergent recombination. Because the study included only a couple of donors, the extent to which the findings can be generalized is limited. The secondary T-cell response was found to be weaker but faster than the primary response, with a peak reached on day 5 rather than on day 15. FACS-sorted repertoires could contain abundant contaminating clonotypes from the bulk population, so computational filtering was required. Most clones expanded after primary vaccination were re-detected after the booster (approximately 96% of CD4 and more than 70% of CD8), suggesting broad memory maintenance.

V is pared back by 3 bases and J by 6 bases, with 32 bases lying between the germline termini. The CDR3 numbers 20 residues from cysteine through phenylalanine. CDR3 DNA is the only sequence kept; it has 60 bases, read in frame from the first base. From a lookup of the germline V gene, CDR1 and CDR2 are KGHDR and SFDVKD. Sequencing was performed on CD4+ T cells sorted from PBMCs, taken on the day of the yellow fever booster vaccination. This TCR was sampled from a man between 18 and 35 years old who received the YFV17D yellow fever vaccine. This chain is built from TRBV24-1 and TRBJ2-7, with no confident D gene call. The CDR3 protein is CATSDPHEARGRGGRLEQYF. The nucleotide sequence is given as TGTGCCACCAGTGATCCACACGAGGCCCGTGGACGAGGCGGCAGGCTCGAGCAGTACTTC.